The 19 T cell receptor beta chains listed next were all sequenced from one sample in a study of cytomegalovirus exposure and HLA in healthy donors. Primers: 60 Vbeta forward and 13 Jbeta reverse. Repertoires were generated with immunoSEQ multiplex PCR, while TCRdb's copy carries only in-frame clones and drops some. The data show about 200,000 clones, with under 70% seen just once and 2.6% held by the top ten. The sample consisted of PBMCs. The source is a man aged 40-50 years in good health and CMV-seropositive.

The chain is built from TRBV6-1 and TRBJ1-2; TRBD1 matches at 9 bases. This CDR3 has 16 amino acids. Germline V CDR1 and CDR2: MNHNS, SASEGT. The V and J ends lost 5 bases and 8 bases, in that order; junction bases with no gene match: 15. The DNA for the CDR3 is TGTGCCAGCAGTAAAGGGACAGGGAAGGCCCCGGGGGGCTACACCTTC. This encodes CASSKGTGKAPGGYTF.

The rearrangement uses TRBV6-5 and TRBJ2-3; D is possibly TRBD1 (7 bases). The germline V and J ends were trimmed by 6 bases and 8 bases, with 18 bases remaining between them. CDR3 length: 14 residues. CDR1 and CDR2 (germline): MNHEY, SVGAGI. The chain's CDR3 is CASSSTGTLGTQYF. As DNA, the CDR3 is TGTGCCAGCAGCTCGACAGGGACTCTTGGTACGCAGTATTTT.

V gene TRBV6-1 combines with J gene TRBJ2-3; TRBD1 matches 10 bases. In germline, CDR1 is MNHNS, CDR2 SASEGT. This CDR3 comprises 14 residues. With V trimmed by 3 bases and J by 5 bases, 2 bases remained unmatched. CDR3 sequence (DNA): TGTGCCAGCAGTGATTGGACAGGGGGAGATACGCAGTATTTT. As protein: CASSDWTGGDTQYF.

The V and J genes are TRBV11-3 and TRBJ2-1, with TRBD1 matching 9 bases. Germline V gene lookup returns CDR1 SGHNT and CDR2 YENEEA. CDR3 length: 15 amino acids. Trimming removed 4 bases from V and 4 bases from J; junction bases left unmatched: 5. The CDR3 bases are TGTGCCAGCAGCTCGGGACAGGGACTTTACAATGAGCAGTTCTTC. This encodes CASSSGQGLYNEQFF. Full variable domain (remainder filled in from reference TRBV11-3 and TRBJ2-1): EAGVVQSPRYKIIEKKQPVAFWCNPISGHNTLYWYLQNLGQGPELLIRYENEEAVDDSQLPKDRFSAERLKGVDSTLKIQPAELGDSAVYLCASSSGQGLYNEQFFGPGTRLTVL.

In DNA, the CDR3 is TGTGCCAGCAGTTACTGGTCCCCCGCAGGGGAGGGTGGCTACACCTTC. Protein sequence: CASSYWSPAGEGGYTF. V is TRBV6-5 and J is TRBJ1-2; D possibly corresponds to TRBD1 (6 bases). The CDR3 contains 16 residues. The V end was cut by 1 base, the J end by 7 bases, with 19 bases between. Germline loops: CDR1 MNHEY, CDR2 SVGAGI.

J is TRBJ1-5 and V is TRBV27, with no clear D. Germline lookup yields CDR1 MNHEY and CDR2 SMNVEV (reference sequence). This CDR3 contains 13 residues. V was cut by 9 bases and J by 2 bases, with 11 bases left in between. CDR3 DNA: TGTGCCAGTAGCGGCCCGGGCAATCAGCCCCAGCATTTT. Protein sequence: CASSGPGNQPQHF.

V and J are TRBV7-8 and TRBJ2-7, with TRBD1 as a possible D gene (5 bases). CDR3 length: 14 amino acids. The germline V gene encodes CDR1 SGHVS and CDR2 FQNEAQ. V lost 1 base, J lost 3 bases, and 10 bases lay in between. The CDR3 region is CASSLDRQSYEQYF. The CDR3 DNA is TGTGCCAGCAGCTTAGACCGACAGAGCTACGAGCAGTACTTC. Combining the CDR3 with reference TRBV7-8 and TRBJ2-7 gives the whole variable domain GAGVSQSPRYKVAKRGQDVALRCDPISGHVSLFWYQQALGQGPEFLTYFQNEAQLDKSGLPSDRFFAERPEGSVSTLKIQRTQQEDSAVYLCASSLDRQSYEQYFGPGTRLTVT.

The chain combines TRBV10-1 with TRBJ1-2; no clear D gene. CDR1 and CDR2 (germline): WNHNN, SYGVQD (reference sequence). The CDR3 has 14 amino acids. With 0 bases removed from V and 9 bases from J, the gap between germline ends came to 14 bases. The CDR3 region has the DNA TGCGCCAGCAGTGAGTCCGGGGATTCGGGTAGCTACACCTTC. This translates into CASSESGDSGSYTF.

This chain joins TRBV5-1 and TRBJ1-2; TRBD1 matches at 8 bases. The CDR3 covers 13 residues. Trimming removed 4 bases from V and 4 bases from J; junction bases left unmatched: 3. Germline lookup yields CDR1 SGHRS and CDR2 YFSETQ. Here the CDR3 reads CASSATGGYGYTF. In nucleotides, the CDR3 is TGCGCCAGCAGCGCTACAGGGGGCTATGGCTACACCTTC.

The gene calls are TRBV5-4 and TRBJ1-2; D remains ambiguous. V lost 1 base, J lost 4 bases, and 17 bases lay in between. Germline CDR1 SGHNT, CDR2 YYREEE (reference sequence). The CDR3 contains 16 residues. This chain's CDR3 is CASSLYRLQEGYGYTF. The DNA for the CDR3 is TGTGCCAGCAGCTTGTATAGACTCCAAGAAGGCTATGGCTACACCTTC.

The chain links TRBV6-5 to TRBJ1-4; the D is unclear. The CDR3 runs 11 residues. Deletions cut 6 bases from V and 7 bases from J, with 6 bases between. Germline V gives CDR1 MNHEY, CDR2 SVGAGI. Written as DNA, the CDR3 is TGTGCCAGCAGCCCCGGTGAAAAACTGTTTTTT. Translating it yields CASSPGEKLFF.

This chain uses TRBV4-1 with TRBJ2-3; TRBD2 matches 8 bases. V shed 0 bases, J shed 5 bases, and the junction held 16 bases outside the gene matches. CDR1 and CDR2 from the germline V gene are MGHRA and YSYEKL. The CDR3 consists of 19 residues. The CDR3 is CASSQDGSGRRGAGDTQYF. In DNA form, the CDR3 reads TGCGCCAGCAGCCAAGATGGGAGCGGGAGACGCGGGGCCGGAGATACGCAGTATTTT.

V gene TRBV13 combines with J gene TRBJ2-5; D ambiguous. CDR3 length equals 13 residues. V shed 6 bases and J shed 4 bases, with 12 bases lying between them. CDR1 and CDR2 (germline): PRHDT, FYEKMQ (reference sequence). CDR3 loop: CASSSSMRETQYF. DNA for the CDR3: TGTGCCAGCAGTTCGTCAATGCGAGAGACCCAGTACTTC.

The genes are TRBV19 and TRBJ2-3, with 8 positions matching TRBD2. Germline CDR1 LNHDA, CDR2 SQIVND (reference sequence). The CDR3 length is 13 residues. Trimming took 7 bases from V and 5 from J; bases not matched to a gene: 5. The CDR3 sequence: CASKERGKDTQYF. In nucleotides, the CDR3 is TGTGCCAGTAAAGAGCGGGGGAAAGATACGCAGTATTTT.

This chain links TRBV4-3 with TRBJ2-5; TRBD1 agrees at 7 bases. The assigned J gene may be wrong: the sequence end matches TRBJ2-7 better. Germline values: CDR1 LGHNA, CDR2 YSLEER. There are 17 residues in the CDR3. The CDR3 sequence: CASSQDPGGRSSYEQYF. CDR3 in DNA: TGCGCCAGCAGCCAAGATCCAGGGGGAAGGAGCTCCTACGAGCAGTACTTC.

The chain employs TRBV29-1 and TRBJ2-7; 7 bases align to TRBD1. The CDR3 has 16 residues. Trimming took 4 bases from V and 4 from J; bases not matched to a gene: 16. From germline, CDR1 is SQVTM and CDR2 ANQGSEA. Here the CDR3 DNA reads TGCAGCGTTGTGGGGGTACAGGGGCTTTTTTGGTACGAGCAGTACTTC. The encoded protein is CSVVGVQGLFWYEQYF.

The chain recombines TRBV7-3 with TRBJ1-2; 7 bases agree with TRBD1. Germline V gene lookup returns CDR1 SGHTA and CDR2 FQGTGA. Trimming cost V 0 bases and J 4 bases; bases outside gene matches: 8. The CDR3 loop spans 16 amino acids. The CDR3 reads CASSLTGTDNFYGYTF. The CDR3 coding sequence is TGTGCCAGCAGCTTAACCGGGACAGATAACTTCTATGGCTACACCTTC. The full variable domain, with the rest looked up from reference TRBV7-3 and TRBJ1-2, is GAGVSQTPSNKVTEKGKYVELRCDPISGHTALYWYRQSLGQGPEFLIYFQGTGAADDSGLPNDRFFAVRPEGSVSTLKIQRTERGDSAVYLCASSLTGTDNFYGYTFGSGTRLTVV.

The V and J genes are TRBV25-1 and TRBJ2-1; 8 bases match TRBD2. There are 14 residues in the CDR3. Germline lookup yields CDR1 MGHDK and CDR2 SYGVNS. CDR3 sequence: CAAGEGSWSGEQFF. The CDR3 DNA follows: TGTGCAGCGGGGGAGGGGAGTTGGTCTGGTGAGCAGTTCTTC.

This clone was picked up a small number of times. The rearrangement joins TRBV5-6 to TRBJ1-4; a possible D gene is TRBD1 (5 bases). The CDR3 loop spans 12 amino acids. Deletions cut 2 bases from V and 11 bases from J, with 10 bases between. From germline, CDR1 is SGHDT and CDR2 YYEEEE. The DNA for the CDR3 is TGTGCCAGCAGCTTCGGGGGGGGGAAACTGTTTTTT. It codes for CASSFGGGKLFF.